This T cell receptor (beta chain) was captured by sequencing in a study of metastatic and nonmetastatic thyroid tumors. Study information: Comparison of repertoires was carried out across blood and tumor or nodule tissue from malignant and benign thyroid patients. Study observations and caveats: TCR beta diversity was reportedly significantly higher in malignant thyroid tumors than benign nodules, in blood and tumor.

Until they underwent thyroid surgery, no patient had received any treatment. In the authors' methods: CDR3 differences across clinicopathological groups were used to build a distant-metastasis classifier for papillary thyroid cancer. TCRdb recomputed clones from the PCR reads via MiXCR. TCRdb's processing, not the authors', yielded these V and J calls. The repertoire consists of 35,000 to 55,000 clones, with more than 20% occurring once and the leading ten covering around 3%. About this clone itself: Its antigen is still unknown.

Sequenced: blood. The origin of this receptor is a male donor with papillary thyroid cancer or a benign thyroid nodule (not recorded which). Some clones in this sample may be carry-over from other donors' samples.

The CDR3 protein is CASSPDRGGGSWVDQYF. The CDR3 bases are TGTGCCAGCAGCCCCGACAGAGGGGGCGGGAGTTGGGTCGATCAGTACTTC. The chain carries TRBV9 and TRBJ2-7, with D possibly called TRBD1 or TRBD2 (7 bases each). The V gene's germline CDR1 is SGDLS and CDR2 YYNGEE. Trimming took 4 bases from V and 10 from J, leaving 30 bases between them. The CDR3 is 17 amino acids.